This note documents a single T cell receptor (beta chain) sequence. J lost 2 bases, V lost 4 bases, and 7 bases had no gene match. This CDR3 has 16 residues. Germline loops: CDR1 MNHEY, CDR2 SMNVEV (reference sequence). Data came from immunoSEQ multiplex PCR; TCRdb stores just in-frame clones and leaves some out. This sample yields roughly 590,000 clones, of which roughly 96% are seen a single time; roughly 0.1% belongs to the top ten. The data derive from a study of shared clonotypes between healthy human individuals. Naive-designated CD8 cells lacked CD45RO, were positively enriched for CCR7, and omitted terminally differentiated effector memory CD45RA+ cells.

The TCR comes from a woman aged 30 to 39 in good health. Sequenced input: naive CD8+ T cells sorted from blood. The rearrangement uses TRBV27 and TRBJ2-7, with 11 bases aligning to TRBD2. The CDR3 nucleotides are TGTGCCAGCAGTTCCCCGGGTAGCGGGAGGGCCTACGAGCAGTACTTC. Protein sequence: CASSSPGSGRAYEQYF.